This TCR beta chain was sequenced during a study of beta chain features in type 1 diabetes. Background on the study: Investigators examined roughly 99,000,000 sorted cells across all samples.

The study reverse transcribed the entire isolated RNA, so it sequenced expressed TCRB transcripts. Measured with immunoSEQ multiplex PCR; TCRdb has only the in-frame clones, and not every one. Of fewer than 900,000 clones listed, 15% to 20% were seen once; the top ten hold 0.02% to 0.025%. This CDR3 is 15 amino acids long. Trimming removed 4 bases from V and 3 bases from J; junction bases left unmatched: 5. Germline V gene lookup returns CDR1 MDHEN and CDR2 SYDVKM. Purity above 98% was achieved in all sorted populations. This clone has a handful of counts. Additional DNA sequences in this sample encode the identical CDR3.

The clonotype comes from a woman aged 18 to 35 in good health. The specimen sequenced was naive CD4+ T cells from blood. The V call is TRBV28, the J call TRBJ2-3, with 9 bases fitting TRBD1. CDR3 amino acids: CASSSGQGGTDTQYF. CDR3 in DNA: TGTGCCAGCAGTTCGGGACAGGGAGGGACAGATACGCAGTATTTT.